This T cell receptor (beta chain) was captured in a study of CD4+ T cells in melanoma. Profiling relied on immunoSEQ multiplex PCR, and the TCRdb table lists in-frame clones only, not all of them. The repertoire has approximately 9,700 clones, 60% to 70% of them found once; the top ten carry around 22%. Points on this clone: No antigen is known for it.

Study-wide results and caveats: CD8+ T cell, macrophage and B cell function reportedly correlated with neoantigen-specific CD4+ T cells. Reportedly, melanoma neoantigen-specific CD4+ T cells showed varied differentiation states.

The CDR3 is 15 amino acids. The V end was cut by 1 base, the J end by 6 bases, with 15 bases between. CDR1 is SNHLY, CDR2 FYNNEI, per germline. This clonotype was obtained from a human donor with melanoma. Sequencing used cells from a culture (not recorded whether cultured in vitro). The gene calls are TRBV2 and TRBJ1-1; the D gene is possibly TRBD1 (6 bases). Here the CDR3 DNA reads TGTGCCAGCAGTGAAGACCCCGGGGGCTGGGCTGAAGCTTTCTTT. This encodes CASSEDPGGWAEAFF.